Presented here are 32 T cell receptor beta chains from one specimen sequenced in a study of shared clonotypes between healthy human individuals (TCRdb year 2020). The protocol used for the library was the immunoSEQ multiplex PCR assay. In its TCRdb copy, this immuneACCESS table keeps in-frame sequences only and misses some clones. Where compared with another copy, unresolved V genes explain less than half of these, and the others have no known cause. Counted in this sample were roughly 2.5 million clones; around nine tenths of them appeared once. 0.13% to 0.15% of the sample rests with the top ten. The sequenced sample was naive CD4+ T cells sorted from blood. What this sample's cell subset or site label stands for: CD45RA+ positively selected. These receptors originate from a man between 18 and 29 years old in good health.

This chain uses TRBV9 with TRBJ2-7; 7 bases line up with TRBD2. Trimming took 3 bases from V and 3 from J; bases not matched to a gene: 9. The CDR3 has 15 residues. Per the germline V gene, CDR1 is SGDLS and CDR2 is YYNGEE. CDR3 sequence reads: CASSASSRGGYEQYF. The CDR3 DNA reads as TGTGCCAGCAGCGCCTCCTCCCGCGGGGGCTACGAGCAGTACTTC.

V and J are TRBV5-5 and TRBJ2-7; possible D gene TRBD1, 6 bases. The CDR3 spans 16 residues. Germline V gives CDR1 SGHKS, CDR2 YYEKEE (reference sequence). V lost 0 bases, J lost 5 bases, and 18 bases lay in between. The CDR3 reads CASSLVSGQLVHEQYF. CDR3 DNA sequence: TGTGCCAGCAGCTTGGTGTCCGGACAGCTCGTCCACGAGCAGTACTTC.

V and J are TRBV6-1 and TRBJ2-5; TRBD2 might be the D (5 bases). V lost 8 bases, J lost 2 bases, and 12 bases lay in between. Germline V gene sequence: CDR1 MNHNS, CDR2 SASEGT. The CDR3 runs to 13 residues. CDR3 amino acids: CASGLRGQETQYF. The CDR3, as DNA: TGTGCCAGCGGTCTCCGGGGACAAGAGACCCAGTACTTC.

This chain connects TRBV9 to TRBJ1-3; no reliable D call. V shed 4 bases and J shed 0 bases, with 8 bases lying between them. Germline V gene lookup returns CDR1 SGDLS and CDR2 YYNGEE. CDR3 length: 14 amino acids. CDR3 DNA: TGTGCCAGCAGCTCAACGGACTCTGGAAACACCATATATTTT. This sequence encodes CASSSTDSGNTIYF.

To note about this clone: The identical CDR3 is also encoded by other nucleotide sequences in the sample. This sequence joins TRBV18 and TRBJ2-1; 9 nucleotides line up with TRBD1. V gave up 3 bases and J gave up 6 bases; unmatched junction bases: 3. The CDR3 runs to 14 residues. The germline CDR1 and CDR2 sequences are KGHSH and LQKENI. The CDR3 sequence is CASSPGTGSNEQFF. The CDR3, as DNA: TGTGCCAGCTCACCTGGGACAGGGTCCAATGAGCAGTTCTTC.

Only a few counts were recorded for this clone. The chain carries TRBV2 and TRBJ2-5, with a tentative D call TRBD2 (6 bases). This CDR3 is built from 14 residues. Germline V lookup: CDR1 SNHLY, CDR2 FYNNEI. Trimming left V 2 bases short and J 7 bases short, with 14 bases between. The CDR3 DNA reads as TGTGCCAGCAGTGAACAGCTGGGGGGATGGACCCAGTACTTC. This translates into CASSEQLGGWTQYF. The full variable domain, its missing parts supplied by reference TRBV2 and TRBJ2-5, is EPEVTQTPSHQVTQMGQEVILRCVPISNHLYFYWYRQILGQKVEFLVSFYNNEISEKSEIFDDQFSVERPDGSNFTLKIRSTKLEDSAMYFCASSEQLGGWTQYFGPGTRLLVL.

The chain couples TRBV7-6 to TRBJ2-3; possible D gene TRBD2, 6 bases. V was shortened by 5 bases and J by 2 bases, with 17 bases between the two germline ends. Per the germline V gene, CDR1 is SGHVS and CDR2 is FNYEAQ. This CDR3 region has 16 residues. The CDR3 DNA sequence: TGTGCCAGCAGCCCCCACTTTGGGGAGGCCACAGATACGCAGTATTTT. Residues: CASSPHFGEATDTQYF.

The CDR3 DNA is TGTGCCAGCAGCTTTACCTCGGGGTACAATGAGCAGTTCTTC. Protein: CASSFTSGYNEQFF. The chain links TRBV7-3 to TRBJ2-1, with a possible D match to TRBD2 (5 bases). CDR1 and CDR2 from the germline V gene are SGHTA and FQGTGA. Trimming removed 3 bases from V and 4 bases from J, with 10 bases in between. This CDR3 is built from 14 residues. Full variable domain (remainder filled in from reference TRBV7-3 and TRBJ2-1): GAGVSQTPSNKVTEKGKYVELRCDPISGHTALYWYRQSLGQGPEFLIYFQGTGAADDSGLPNDRFFAVRPEGSVSTLKIQRTERGDSAVYLCASSFTSGYNEQFFGPGTRLTVL.

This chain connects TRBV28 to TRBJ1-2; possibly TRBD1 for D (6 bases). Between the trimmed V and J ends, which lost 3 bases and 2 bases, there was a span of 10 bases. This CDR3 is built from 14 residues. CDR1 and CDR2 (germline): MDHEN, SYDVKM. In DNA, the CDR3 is TGTGCCAGCAGTTTCCAGGGGTTAAACTATGGCTACACCTTC. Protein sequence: CASSFQGLNYGYTF.

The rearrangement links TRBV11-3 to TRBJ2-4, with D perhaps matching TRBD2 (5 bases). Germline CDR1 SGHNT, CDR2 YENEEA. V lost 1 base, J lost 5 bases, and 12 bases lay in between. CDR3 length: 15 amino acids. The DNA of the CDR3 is TGTGCCAGCAGCTTAGGAGGAGCCGGGGAAAACATTCAGTACTTC. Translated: CASSLGGAGENIQYF.

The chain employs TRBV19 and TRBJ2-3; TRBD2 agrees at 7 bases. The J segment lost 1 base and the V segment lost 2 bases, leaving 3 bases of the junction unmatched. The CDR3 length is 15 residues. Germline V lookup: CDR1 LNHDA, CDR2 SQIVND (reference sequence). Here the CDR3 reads CASSIQGGGTDTQYF. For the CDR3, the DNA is TGTGCCAGTAGTATACAGGGAGGGGGCACAGATACGCAGTATTTT.

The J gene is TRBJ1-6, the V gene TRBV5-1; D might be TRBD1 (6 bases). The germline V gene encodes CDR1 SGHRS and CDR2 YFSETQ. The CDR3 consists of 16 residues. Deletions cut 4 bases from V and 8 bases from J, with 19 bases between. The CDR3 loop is CASSHGRGQDDSPLHF. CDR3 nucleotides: TGCGCCAGCAGCCACGGACGGGGGCAGGATGATTCACCCCTCCACTTT.

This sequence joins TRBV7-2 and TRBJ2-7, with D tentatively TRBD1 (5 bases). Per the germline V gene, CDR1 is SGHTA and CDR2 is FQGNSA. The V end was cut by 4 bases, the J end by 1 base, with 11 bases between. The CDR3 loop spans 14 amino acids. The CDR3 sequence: CASSSRTQSYEQYF. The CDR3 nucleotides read TGTGCCAGCAGCTCAAGGACACAATCCTACGAGCAGTACTTC.

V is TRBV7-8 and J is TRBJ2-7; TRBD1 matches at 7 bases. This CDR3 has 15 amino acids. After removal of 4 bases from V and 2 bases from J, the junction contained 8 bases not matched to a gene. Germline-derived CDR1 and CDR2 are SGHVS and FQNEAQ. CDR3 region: CASSSLNRGPYEQYF. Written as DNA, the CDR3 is TGTGCCAGCAGCTCGCTAAACAGGGGCCCCTACGAGCAGTACTTC. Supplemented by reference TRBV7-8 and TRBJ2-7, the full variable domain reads GAGVSQSPRYKVAKRGQDVALRCDPISGHVSLFWYQQALGQGPEFLTYFQNEAQLDKSGLPSDRFFAERPEGSVSTLKIQRTQQEDSAVYLCASSSLNRGPYEQYFGPGTRLTVT.

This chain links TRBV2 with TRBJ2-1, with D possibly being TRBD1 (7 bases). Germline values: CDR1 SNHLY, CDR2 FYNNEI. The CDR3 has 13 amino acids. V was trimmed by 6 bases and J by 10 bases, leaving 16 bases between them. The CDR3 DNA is TGTGCCAGCAGACCTAGACAGGGAGGCGAGCAGTTCTTC. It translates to CASRPRQGGEQFF.

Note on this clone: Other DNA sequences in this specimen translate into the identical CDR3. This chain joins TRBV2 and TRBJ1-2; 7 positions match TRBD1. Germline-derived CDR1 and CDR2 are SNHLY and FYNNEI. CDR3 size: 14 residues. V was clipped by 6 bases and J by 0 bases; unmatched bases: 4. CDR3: CASSRDSSNYGYTF. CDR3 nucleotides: TGTGCCAGCAGCCGGGACAGTTCTAACTATGGCTACACCTTC.

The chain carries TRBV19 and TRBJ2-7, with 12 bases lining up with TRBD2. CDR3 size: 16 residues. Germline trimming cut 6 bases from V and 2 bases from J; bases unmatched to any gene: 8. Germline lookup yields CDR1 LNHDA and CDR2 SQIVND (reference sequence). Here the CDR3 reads CASSLAGGPGAYEQYF. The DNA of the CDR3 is TGTGCCAGTAGCCTAGCGGGAGGGCCGGGGGCCTACGAGCAGTACTTC.

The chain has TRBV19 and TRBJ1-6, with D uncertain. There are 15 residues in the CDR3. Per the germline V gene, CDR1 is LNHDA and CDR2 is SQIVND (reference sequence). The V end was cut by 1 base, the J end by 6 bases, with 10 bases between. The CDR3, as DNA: TGTGCCAGTAGTATAGTCCGGGAATCTAATTCACCCCTCCACTTT. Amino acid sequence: CASSIVRESNSPLHF.

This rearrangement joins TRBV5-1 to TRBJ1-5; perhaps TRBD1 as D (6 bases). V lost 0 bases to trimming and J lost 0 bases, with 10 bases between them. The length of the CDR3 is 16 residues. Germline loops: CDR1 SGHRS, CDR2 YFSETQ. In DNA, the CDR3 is TGCGCCAGCAGCTTGGGCACGGACAGTAGCAATCAGCCCCAGCATTTT. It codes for CASSLGTDSSNQPQHF.

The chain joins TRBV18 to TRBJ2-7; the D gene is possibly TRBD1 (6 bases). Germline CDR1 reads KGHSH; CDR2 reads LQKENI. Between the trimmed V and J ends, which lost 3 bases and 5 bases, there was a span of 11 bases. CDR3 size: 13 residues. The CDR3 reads CASSPDSRNEQYF. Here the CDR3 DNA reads TGTGCCAGCTCACCGGACAGCCGGAACGAGCAGTACTTC.

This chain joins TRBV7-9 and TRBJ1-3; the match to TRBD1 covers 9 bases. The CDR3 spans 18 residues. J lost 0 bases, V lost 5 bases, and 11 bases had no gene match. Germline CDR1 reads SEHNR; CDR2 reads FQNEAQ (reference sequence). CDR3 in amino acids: CASSILARTGDSGNTIYF. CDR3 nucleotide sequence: TGTGCCAGCAGCATACTAGCTCGGACAGGGGACTCTGGAAACACCATATATTTT.

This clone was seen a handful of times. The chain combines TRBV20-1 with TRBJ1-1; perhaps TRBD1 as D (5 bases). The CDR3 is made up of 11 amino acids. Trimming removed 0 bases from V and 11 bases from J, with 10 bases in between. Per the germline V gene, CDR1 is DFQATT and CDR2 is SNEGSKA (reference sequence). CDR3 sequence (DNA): TGCAGTGCTAGAGATAGGGCAGGGGCTTTCTTT. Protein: CSARDRAGAFF.

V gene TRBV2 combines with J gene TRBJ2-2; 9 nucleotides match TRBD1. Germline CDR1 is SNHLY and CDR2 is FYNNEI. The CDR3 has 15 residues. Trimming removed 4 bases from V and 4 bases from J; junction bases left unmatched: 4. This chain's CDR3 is CASSAGQGGTGELFF. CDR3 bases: TGTGCCAGCAGTGCGGGACAGGGTGGCACCGGGGAGCTGTTTTTT.

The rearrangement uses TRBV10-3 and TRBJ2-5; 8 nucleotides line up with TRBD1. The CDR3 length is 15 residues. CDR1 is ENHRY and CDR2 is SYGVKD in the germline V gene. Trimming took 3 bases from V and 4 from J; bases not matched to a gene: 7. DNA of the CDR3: TGTGCCATCAGTGACGCGACAGGGGAACGAGAGACCCAGTACTTC. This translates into CAISDATGERETQYF.

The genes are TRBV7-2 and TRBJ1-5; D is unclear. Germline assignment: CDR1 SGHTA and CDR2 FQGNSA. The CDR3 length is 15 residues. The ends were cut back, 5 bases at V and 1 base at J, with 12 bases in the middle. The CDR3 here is CASSRDPGSNQPQHF. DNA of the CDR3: TGTGCCAGCAGCCGCGACCCGGGAAGCAATCAGCCCCAGCATTTT. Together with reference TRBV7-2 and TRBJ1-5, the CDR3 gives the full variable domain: GAGVSQSPSNKVTEKGKDVELRCDPISGHTALYWYRQSLGQGLEFLIYFQGNSAPDKSGLPSDRFSAERTGGSVSTLTIQRTQQEDSAVYLCASSRDPGSNQPQHFGDGTRLSIL.

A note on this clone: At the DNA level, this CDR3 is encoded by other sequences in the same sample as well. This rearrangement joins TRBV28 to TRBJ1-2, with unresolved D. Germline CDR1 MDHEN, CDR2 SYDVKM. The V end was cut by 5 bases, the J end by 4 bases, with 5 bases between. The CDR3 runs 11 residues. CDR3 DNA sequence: TGTGCCAGCAGTGTTGGCTATGGCTACACCTTC. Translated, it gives CASSVGYGYTF.

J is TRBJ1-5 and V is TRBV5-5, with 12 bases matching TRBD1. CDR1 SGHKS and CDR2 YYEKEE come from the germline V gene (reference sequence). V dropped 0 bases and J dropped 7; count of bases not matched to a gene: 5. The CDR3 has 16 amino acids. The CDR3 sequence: CASSLAGTGGYQPQHF. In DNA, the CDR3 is TGTGCCAGCAGCTTGGCCGGGACAGGGGGCTACCAGCCCCAGCATTTT.

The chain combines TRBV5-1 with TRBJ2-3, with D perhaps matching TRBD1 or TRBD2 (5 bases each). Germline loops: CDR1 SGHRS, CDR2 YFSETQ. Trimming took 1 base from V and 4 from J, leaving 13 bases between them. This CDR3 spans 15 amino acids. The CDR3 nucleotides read TGCGCCAGCAGCTTGACTAGACAGTCCTCAGATACGCAGTATTTT. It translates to CASSLTRQSSDTQYF. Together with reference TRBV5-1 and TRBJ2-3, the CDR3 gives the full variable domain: KAGVTQTPRYLIKTRGQQVTLSCSPISGHRSVSWYQQTPGQGLQFLFEYFSETQRNKGNFPGRFSGRQFSNSRSEMNVSTLELGDSALYLCASSLTRQSSDTQYFGPGTRLTVL.

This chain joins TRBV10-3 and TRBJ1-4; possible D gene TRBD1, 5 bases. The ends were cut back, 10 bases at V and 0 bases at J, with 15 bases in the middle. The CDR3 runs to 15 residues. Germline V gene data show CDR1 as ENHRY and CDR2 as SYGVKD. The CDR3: CATKGTLTTNEKLFF. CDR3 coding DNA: TGTGCCACCAAAGGGACCCTGACAACTAATGAAAAACTGTTTTTT.

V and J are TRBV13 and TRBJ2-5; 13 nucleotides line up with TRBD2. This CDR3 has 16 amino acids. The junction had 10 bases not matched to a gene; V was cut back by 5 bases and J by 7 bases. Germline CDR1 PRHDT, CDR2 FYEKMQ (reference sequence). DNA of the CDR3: TGTGCCAGCAGCGCGTGGACTAGCGGGAGCATAAGGACCCAGTACTTC. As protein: CASSAWTSGSIRTQYF.

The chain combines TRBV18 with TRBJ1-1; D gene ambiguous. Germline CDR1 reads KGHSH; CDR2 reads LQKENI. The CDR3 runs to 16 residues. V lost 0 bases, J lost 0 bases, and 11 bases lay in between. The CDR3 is CASSPPGLGMNTEAFF. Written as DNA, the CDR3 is TGTGCCAGCTCACCACCGGGCCTTGGCATGAACACTGAAGCTTTCTTT.

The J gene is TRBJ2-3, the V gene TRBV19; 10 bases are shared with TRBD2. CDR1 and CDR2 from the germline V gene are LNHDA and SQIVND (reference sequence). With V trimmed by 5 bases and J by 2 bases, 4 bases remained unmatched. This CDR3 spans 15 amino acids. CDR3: CASSLAGVYTDTQYF. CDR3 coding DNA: TGTGCCAGTAGTCTAGCGGGGGTGTACACAGATACGCAGTATTTT.